This T cell receptor beta chain was sequenced in a study of T cell responses to AZD1222 COVID-19 vaccine. Study-wide findings and caveats: Distributed over spike, vaccine-associated CD4 TCRs predominated at 160-218 and 743-854. There were mostly white British donors and more females than males, and clonal diversity was possibly underestimated. The study found Spike-specific TCR breadth and depth rose after two AZD1222 doses.

Investigators merged groups given second doses at roughly 4 or roughly 12 weeks. CDR1 is SGHDN, CDR2 FVKESK, per germline. Trimming cost V 4 bases and J 10 bases, with 20 bases left between them. The CDR3 is 14 residues long. About this clone itself: Its antigen is undetermined.

The repertoire was sequenced with immunoSEQ multiplex PCR; TCRdb's copy has only in-frame clones and lacks some. The sample shows roughly 200,000 clones, roughly nine tenths of them seen only once. Sample: peripheral blood, taken 28 days after the second AZD1222 dose. V usage is TRBV14 and J usage is TRBJ2-7, with D hard to call. The receptor's source is an adult who received the AZD1222 COVID-19 vaccine. This CDR3 reads CASSLTHSIGPQYF. For the CDR3, the DNA is TGTGCCAGCAGCCTAACACACTCTATCGGACCCCAGTACTTC.